Reported below is one T cell receptor (beta chain). What it binds is not known. This CDR3 is built from 13 residues. V lost 11 bases and J 4 bases, leaving 14 bases between the germline ends. CDR1 is LNHDA and CDR2 is SQIVND in the germline V gene (reference sequence). The data stem from a study of shared clonotypes between healthy human individuals. The overall study: Each donor's CD8 memory used one plate, CD8 naive two, each CD4 subset three. Study-wide results and caveats: With a handful of donors compared, around 5% of naive CD4 clonotypes were shared.

The assay was immunoSEQ multiplex PCR, and TCRdb's table has in-frame clones only and misses some. The table lists roughly 2.2 million clones, approximately 95% of them singletons. The authors divided CD4+ cells into CD45RA+ naive and CD45RA-negative memory subsets. The chain is built from TRBV19 and TRBJ1-4, with no clear D. The sequence was obtained from a man aged 18 to 30 in good health. Some clones in this sample may be carry-over from other donors' samples. The sequencing sample was made of naive CD4+ T cells from PBMCs. This sample's subset: CD45RA+ positively selected. The CDR3 DNA is TGTGCCGGAAAGGATCAGTATAATGAAAAACTGTTTTTT. Translating it yields CAGKDQYNEKLFF.